This T cell receptor beta chain was identified in a study of patients and donors after allogeneic stem cell transplantation. TCRdb re-derived calls from the RT-PCR reads in MiXCR, one entry per CDR3 protein. The sample carries around 240,000 distinct CDR3 sequences, around 14% recorded once. The specimen sequenced was blood, either unsorted or a sorted T cell fraction (not recorded which). The TCR comes from a human donor who was either an allogeneic HSCT recipient or a stem cell or donor lymphocyte infusion donor (not recorded which). It is not recorded whose cells these are; they may come from a transplant donor.

The chain's CDR3 is CSATQTLAGPRRGNYGYTF. The DNA of the CDR3 is TGCAGTGCTACCCAAACTTTGGCAGGTCCTAGGCGGGGAAACTATGGCTACACCTTC. The chain recombines TRBV20-1 with TRBJ1-2; no clear D gene. There are 19 residues in the CDR3. V lost 4 bases to trimming and J lost 2 bases, with 29 bases between them. The germline V gene encodes CDR1 DFQATT and CDR2 SNEGSKA (reference sequence).